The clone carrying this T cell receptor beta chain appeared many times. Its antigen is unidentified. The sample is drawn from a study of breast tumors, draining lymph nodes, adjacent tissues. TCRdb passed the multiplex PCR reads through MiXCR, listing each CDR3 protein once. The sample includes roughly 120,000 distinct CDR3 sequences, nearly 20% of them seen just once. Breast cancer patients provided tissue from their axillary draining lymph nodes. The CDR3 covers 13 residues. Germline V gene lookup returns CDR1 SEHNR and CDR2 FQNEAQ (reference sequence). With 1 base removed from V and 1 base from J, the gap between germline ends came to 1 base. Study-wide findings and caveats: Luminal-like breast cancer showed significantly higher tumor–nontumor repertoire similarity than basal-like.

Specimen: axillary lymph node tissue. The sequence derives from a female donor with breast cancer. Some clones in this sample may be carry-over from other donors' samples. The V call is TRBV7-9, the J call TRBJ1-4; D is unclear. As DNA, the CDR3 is TGTGCCAGCAGCTTAGGAACTAATGAAAAACTGTTTTTT. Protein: CASSLGTNEKLFF.